Below are 30 T cell receptor beta chains sequenced from a single sample in a study of graft-versus-host responses after intestinal transplantation. Measured with immunoSEQ multiplex PCR; TCRdb has only the in-frame clones, and not every one. The sample yields nearly 95,000 clones, more than 85% seen once. The antigens for these receptors are not known. This sample comprised unstimulated CD8+ T cells sorted from spleen or lymph node cells, obtained before intestinal transplant. Receptors were obtained from a human donor who received an intestinal transplant.

The rearrangement joins TRBV10-3 to TRBJ2-1; maybe TRBD2 (6 bases). Deletions cut 4 bases from V and 0 bases from J, with 13 bases between. Germline assignment: CDR1 ENHRY and CDR2 SYGVKD. The CDR3 totals 16 residues. Here the CDR3 reads CAISAAGGDSYNEQFF. In DNA form, the CDR3 reads TGTGCCATCAGTGCCGCCGGCGGGGACTCCTACAATGAGCAGTTCTTC.

The chain combines TRBV30 with TRBJ2-2; TRBD2 agrees at 8 bases. The germline V gene encodes CDR1 GTSNPN and CDR2 SVGIG (reference sequence). CDR3 length equals 15 residues. Trimming at V came to 3 bases and at J to 7 bases, leaving 10 bases not matched to a gene. CDR3 residues: CAWSITGGPIGELFF. DNA of the CDR3: TGTGCCTGGAGCATAACGGGGGGGCCGATCGGGGAGCTGTTTTTT.

V is TRBV30 and J is TRBJ1-3; D is unresolved. Trimming stripped 4 bases from V and 1 base from J, with 2 bases between. The length of the CDR3 is 11 residues. Germline assignment: CDR1 GTSNPN and CDR2 SVGIG (reference sequence). The CDR3 spells CAWTSGNTIYF. As DNA, the CDR3 is TGTGCCTGGACATCTGGAAACACCATATATTTT.

The chain uses TRBV5-8 and TRBJ2-7; a possible D gene is TRBD2 (6 bases). Germline CDR1 and CDR2: SGHTS and YDEGEE. The CDR3 is 11 residues long. Trimming left V 7 bases short and J 3 bases short, with 8 bases between. In DNA, the CDR3 is TGTGCCAGCGGGGACTTCTACGAGCAGTACTTC. Translation: CASGDFYEQYF.

This chain uses TRBV19 with TRBJ2-5, with D tentatively TRBD1 (5 bases). There are 14 residues in the CDR3. V lost 1 base and J lost 4, with 10 bases in between. Germline V lookup: CDR1 LNHDA, CDR2 SQIVND (reference sequence). The CDR3: CASSIVWGSETQYF. CDR3 bases: TGTGCCAGTAGTATAGTTTGGGGCTCAGAGACCCAGTACTTC.

To note about this clone: This same CDR3 is encoded by further DNA sequences in the sample. The chain is built from TRBV4-3 and TRBJ1-1; D might be TRBD1 (5 bases). Germline CDR1 LGHNA, CDR2 YSLEER. This CDR3 is 14 amino acids long. Trimming took off 0 bases at V and 1 base at J, with 6 bases between the two ends. The CDR3 DNA is TGCGCCAGCAGCCAAGATAGGGGGAACACTGAAGCTTTCTTT. This codes for CASSQDRGNTEAFF.

This sequence joins TRBV7-2 and TRBJ2-1, with TRBD1 as a possible D gene (5 bases). The CDR3 covers 14 residues. Deletions cut 1 base from V and 9 bases from J, with 13 bases between. Germline CDR1 reads SGHTA; CDR2 reads FQGNSA. CDR3 sequence (DNA): TGTGCCAGCAGCTTAGATCTCACCCAGGGTGAGCAGTTCTTC. Its translation: CASSLDLTQGEQFF.

The chain carries TRBV30 and TRBJ1-6, with 11 nucleotides matching TRBD1. CDR3 size: 13 residues. V lost 6 bases and J lost 7; bases outside the gene matches: 2. In germline, CDR1 is GTSNPN, CDR2 SVGIG (reference sequence). The DNA of the CDR3 is TGTGCCTGCCGGGACAGGGGGAATTCACCCCTCCACTTT. This gives the protein CACRDRGNSPLHF.

This clone was counted once. The chain combines TRBV4-3 with TRBJ2-3; maybe TRBD2 (5 bases). The CDR3 covers 13 residues. Per the germline V gene, CDR1 is LGHNA and CDR2 is YSLEER. The V end was cut by 2 bases, the J end by 5 bases, with 8 bases between. The CDR3 region is CASSQRAGDTQYF. CDR3 bases: TGCGCCAGCAGCCAACGGGCGGGAGATACGCAGTATTTT.

The chain couples TRBV27 to TRBJ2-7; D gene ambiguous. The CDR3 runs 14 residues. Looked up from germline, CDR1 is MNHEY and CDR2 is SMNVEV (reference sequence). V was clipped by 0 bases and J by 2 bases, with 8 bases between them. Written as DNA, the CDR3 is TGTGCCAGCAGTTTATCGCGTGGAGCCTACGAGCAGTACTTC. Residues: CASSLSRGAYEQYF.

The rearrangement links TRBV4-3 to TRBJ1-6; D is uncertain. CDR3 size: 18 residues. CDR1 is LGHNA, CDR2 YSLEER, per germline. Deletions cut 0 bases from V and 0 bases from J, with 12 bases between. The CDR3 DNA sequence: TGCGCCAGCAGCCAAGATCATATGGGGAGCTCCTATAATTCACCCCTCCACTTT. This sequence encodes CASSQDHMGSSYNSPLHF.

The rearrangement uses TRBV6-5 and TRBJ2-7; TRBD1 agrees at 9 bases. The CDR3 length is 15 residues. Per germline, CDR1 MNHEY and CDR2 SVGAGI. The J segment lost 2 bases and the V segment lost 5 bases, leaving 7 bases of the junction unmatched. The CDR3 spells CASSRPGQGTYEQYF. In DNA, the CDR3 is TGTGCCAGCAGTAGACCGGGACAGGGCACCTACGAGCAGTACTTC.

The rearrangement links TRBV7-9 to TRBJ2-3; 9 nucleotides line up with TRBD2. Germline V gene lookup returns CDR1 SEHNR and CDR2 FQNEAQ (reference sequence). The CDR3 extends over 16 amino acids. After removal of 2 bases from V and 1 base from J, the junction contained 4 bases not matched to a gene. The chain's CDR3 is CASSLWIAGGTDTQYF. In nucleotides, the CDR3 is TGTGCCAGCAGCTTATGGATAGCGGGGGGCACAGATACGCAGTATTTT.

This chain joins TRBV7-9 and TRBJ1-1; D is uncertain. Trimming left V 6 bases short and J 7 bases short, with 12 bases between. The CDR3 runs to 12 residues. Germline CDR1 is SEHNR and CDR2 is FQNEAQ (reference sequence). The DNA for the CDR3 is TGTGCCAGCAGTGCGGGCGGAGGTGAAGCTTTCTTT. It specifies CASSAGGGEAFF.

V and J are TRBV30 and TRBJ2-1, with 9 nucleotides matching TRBD1. This CDR3 is 14 amino acids long. Germline V gene lookup returns CDR1 GTSNPN and CDR2 SVGIG (reference sequence). The junction had 2 bases not matched to a gene; V was cut back by 1 base and J by 4 bases. CDR3 coding DNA: TGTGCCTGGAGTGACGGACAGGGGTACAATGAGCAGTTCTTC. Translating gives CAWSDGQGYNEQFF.

This clone was detected only a few times. V and J are TRBV5-6 and TRBJ1-1; TRBD1 is a possible D gene (5 bases). The germline CDR1 and CDR2 sequences are SGHDT and YYEEEE. With 4 bases removed from V and 0 bases from J, the gap between germline ends came to 16 bases. There are 16 residues in the CDR3. This chain's CDR3 is CASSPGTGLLNTEAFF. CDR3 DNA sequence: TGTGCCAGCAGCCCAGGGACGGGACTTTTGAACACTGAAGCTTTCTTT.

The V call is TRBV11-3, the J call TRBJ2-7, with 9 positions matching TRBD1. Germline V gene data show CDR1 as SGHNT and CDR2 as YENEEA. V was pared by 4 bases and J by 3 bases, with 4 bases of the junction left unmatched. This CDR3 is 14 amino acids long. CDR3 protein: CASSSRDRDYEQYF. The CDR3 nucleotides are TGTGCCAGCAGCTCCCGGGACAGGGACTACGAGCAGTACTTC.

The chain has TRBV27 and TRBJ2-1, with 9 nucleotides matching TRBD2. Losses at the gene ends were 6 bases for V and 14 bases for J; bases not matched to a gene: 14. Germline values: CDR1 MNHEY, CDR2 SMNVEV (reference sequence). The CDR3 consists of 14 residues. The chain's CDR3 is CASSSGGAGGLEFF. DNA for the CDR3: TGTGCCAGCAGCTCGGGGGGGGCGGGGGGGCTGGAGTTCTTC.

This clone was counted only a few times. The chain recombines TRBV4-3 with TRBJ1-3; D possibly corresponds to TRBD1 (6 bases). The CDR3 extends over 13 amino acids. CDR1 is LGHNA and CDR2 is YSLEER in the germline V gene. Between the trimmed V and J ends, which lost 5 bases and 8 bases, there was a span of 13 bases. The CDR3 is CASSLTQGDTIYF. The CDR3 nucleotides are TGCGCCAGCAGCTTGACACAGGGAGACACCATATATTTT.

This chain joins TRBV10-3 and TRBJ2-3; 10 bases map to TRBD2. The CDR3 is made up of 15 amino acids. V lost 3 bases to trimming and J lost 6 bases; unmatched junction nucleotides: 6. The germline gives CDR1 ENHRY, CDR2 SYGVKD. The CDR3 protein is CAISESGGAWDTQYF. In DNA, the CDR3 is TGTGCCATCAGTGAAAGCGGGGGGGCCTGGGATACGCAGTATTTT.

The chain is built from TRBV10-3 and TRBJ2-1; 10 bases line up with TRBD2. Trimming cost V 0 bases and J 6 bases; bases outside gene matches: 5. There are 16 residues in the CDR3. Germline CDR1 and CDR2: ENHRY and SYGVKD. In DNA form, the CDR3 reads TGTGCCATCAGTGAGTCGCTGGCTAGCGGGAGCAATGAGCAGTTCTTC. This encodes CAISESLASGSNEQFF.

The chain links TRBV19 to TRBJ1-2, with TRBD1 matching 7 bases. CDR1 and CDR2 (germline): LNHDA, SQIVND (reference sequence). There are 13 residues in the CDR3. V lost 7 bases and J lost 6; bases outside the gene matches: 8. The DNA for the CDR3 is TGTGCCAGTAAGTCCGGGACAGTAGATGGCTACACCTTC. It encodes CASKSGTVDGYTF.

The V call is TRBV30, the J call TRBJ2-1, with 9 positions matching TRBD1. The trim removed 1 base at V and 7 bases at J, leaving 2 bases unmatched. This CDR3 has 13 residues. Germline CDR1 is GTSNPN and CDR2 is SVGIG (reference sequence). DNA for the CDR3: TGTGCCTGGAGTGCCGGACAGGGGAATGAGCAGTTCTTC. This sequence encodes CAWSAGQGNEQFF.

The chain uses TRBV27 and TRBJ2-2; 11 bases are shared with TRBD2. Per germline, CDR1 MNHEY and CDR2 SMNVEV (reference sequence). V shed 5 bases, J shed 6 bases, and the junction held 17 bases outside the gene matches. The CDR3 spans 19 residues. CDR3 sequence (DNA): TGTGCCAGCAGTATCATTTACGGGACTAGCGGACCTCTAGCCGGGGAGCTGTTTTTT. It is translated as CASSIIYGTSGPLAGELFF.

The V and J genes are TRBV7-9 and TRBJ2-1, with 9 bases fitting TRBD1. This CDR3 is built from 15 residues. The germline V gene encodes CDR1 SEHNR and CDR2 FQNEAQ (reference sequence). Trimming removed 3 bases from V and 5 bases from J; junction bases left unmatched: 5. CDR3 nucleotides: TGTGCCAGCAGCTTGGGGACAGGGCTGAACAATGAGCAGTTCTTC. It specifies CASSLGTGLNNEQFF.

The V and J genes are TRBV27 and TRBJ1-6; TRBD1 is a possible D gene (5 bases). The CDR3 spans 15 residues. V was cut by 6 bases and J by 10 bases, with 19 bases left in between. The germline gives CDR1 MNHEY, CDR2 SMNVEV (reference sequence). The CDR3 nucleotides read TGTGCCAGCAGCCCGGAGGGACCCCCCGGATCACCCCTCCACTTT. It is translated as CASSPEGPPGSPLHF.

V usage is TRBV19 and J usage is TRBJ2-7, with 9 bases fitting TRBD1. Germline CDR1 reads LNHDA; CDR2 reads SQIVND (reference sequence). The CDR3 runs 15 residues. Trimming at V came to 4 bases and at J to 0 bases, leaving 4 bases not matched to a gene. The CDR3 DNA is TGTGCCAGTAGTAACAGGGGGCAACACTCCTACGAGCAGTACTTC. It codes for CASSNRGQHSYEQYF.

The rearrangement uses TRBV4-1 and TRBJ1-2; 7 positions agree with TRBD1. The CDR3 covers 14 residues. Germline CDR1 and CDR2: MGHRA and YSYEKL. V gave up 1 base and J gave up 4 bases; unmatched junction bases: 3. The CDR3 here is CASSQAGDSYGYTF. The CDR3 DNA reads as TGCGCCAGCAGCCAAGCCGGGGACAGCTATGGCTACACCTTC.

This clone has just one count. The chain is built from TRBV7-9 and TRBJ2-7; 7 bases align to TRBD2. Germline trimming cut 4 bases from V and 2 bases from J; bases unmatched to any gene: 8. The CDR3 extends over 15 amino acids. Germline CDR1 SEHNR, CDR2 FQNEAQ (reference sequence). The CDR3, as DNA: TGTGCCAGCAGCTCCCGCCTTGGACTAGCCTACGAGCAGTACTTC. Amino acids: CASSSRLGLAYEQYF. The full variable domain, with the rest looked up from reference TRBV7-9 and TRBJ2-7, is DTGVSQNPRHKITKRGQNVTFRCDPISEHNRLYWYRQTLGQGPEFLTYFQNEAQLEKSRLLSDRFSAERPKGSFSTLEIQRTEQGDSAMYLCASSSRLGLAYEQYFGPGTRLTVT.

This chain links TRBV27 with TRBJ2-1; a possible D gene is TRBD1 (5 bases). Germline assignment: CDR1 MNHEY and CDR2 SMNVEV (reference sequence). V was clipped by 2 bases and J by 6 bases, with 5 bases between them. The length of the CDR3 is 12 residues. CDR3: CASSLRGNEQFF. The CDR3 bases are TGTGCCAGCAGTTTAAGGGGCAATGAGCAGTTCTTC.